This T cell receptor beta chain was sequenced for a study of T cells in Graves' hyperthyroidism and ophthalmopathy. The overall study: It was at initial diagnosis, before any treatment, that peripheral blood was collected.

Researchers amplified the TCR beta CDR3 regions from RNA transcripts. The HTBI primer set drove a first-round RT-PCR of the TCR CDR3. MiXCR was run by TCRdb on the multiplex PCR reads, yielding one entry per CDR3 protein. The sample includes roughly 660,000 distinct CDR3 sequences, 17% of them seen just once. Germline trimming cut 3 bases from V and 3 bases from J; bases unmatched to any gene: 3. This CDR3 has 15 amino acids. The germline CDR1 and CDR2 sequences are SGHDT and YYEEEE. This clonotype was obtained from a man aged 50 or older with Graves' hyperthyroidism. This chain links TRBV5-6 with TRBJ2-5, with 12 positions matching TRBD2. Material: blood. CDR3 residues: CASSWGLAGKETQYF. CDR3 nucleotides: TGTGCCAGCAGCTGGGGACTAGCGGGTAAAGAGACCCAGTACTTC.